A single sample is the source of the 6 T cell receptor beta chains below, sequenced in a study of cytomegalovirus exposure and HLA in healthy donors. PCR used 60 Vbeta primers and 13 Jbeta primers. Only in-frame clones appear in the TCRdb table, and some are missing; sequencing was by immunoSEQ multiplex PCR. The profile shows 130,000 or so clones, around four fifths of them singletons. The sample taken for sequencing was PBMCs. The receptors were gathered from a woman aged 40 to 49 in good health and CMV-seropositive.

The rearrangement uses TRBV29-1 and TRBJ2-1; TRBD1 aligns across 11 bases. Trimming at V came to 5 bases and at J to 6 bases, leaving 6 bases not matched to a gene. The CDR3 length is 14 residues. From germline, CDR1 is SQVTM and CDR2 ANQGSEA. The CDR3 sequence is CSVPAGTGGNEQFF. As DNA, the CDR3 is TGCAGCGTTCCGGCCGGGACAGGGGGCAATGAGCAGTTCTTC.

The sample holds one count of this clone. The chain couples TRBV9 to TRBJ1-2, with 10 bases lining up with TRBD1. CDR1 and CDR2 (germline): SGDLS, YYNGEE. The J segment lost 3 bases and the V segment lost 3 bases, leaving 11 bases of the junction unmatched. This CDR3 comprises 17 residues. The CDR3 DNA sequence: TGTGCCAGCAGCGATTATAGAGACAGGGGGCGGGACTATGGCTACACCTTC. It translates to CASSDYRDRGRDYGYTF.

V usage is TRBV19 and J usage is TRBJ2-2; a possible D gene is TRBD1 (5 bases). The CDR3 consists of 14 residues. The germline CDR1 and CDR2 sequences are LNHDA and SQIVND (reference sequence). With 4 bases removed from V and 1 base from J, the gap between germline ends came to 7 bases. In nucleotides, the CDR3 is TGTGCCAGTAGTAAGACAGAGAACACCGGGGAGCTGTTTTTT. As protein: CASSKTENTGELFF.

A few counts support this clone. J is TRBJ1-2 and V is TRBV5-1; 9 nucleotides align to TRBD1. Trimming cost V 0 bases and J 8 bases; bases outside gene matches: 11. The V gene's germline CDR1 is SGHRS and CDR2 YFSETQ. The CDR3 runs to 16 residues. The CDR3 DNA is TGCGCCAGCAGCTTGGCCGGCGGTGACAGGGGGGACGGCTACACCTTC. Its translation is CASSLAGGDRGDGYTF.

This sequence joins TRBV5-1 and TRBJ2-1; no clear D gene. The CDR3 extends over 14 amino acids. The germline V and J ends were trimmed by 1 base and 6 bases, with 11 bases remaining between them. Germline V gene lookup returns CDR1 SGHRS and CDR2 YFSETQ. The CDR3 region has the DNA TGCGCCAGCAGCTTGTGGGTTCAGGTCAATGAGCAGTTCTTC. This gives the protein CASSLWVQVNEQFF. The entire variable domain, with the rest obtained from reference TRBV5-1 and TRBJ2-1, is as follows: KAGVTQTPRYLIKTRGQQVTLSCSPISGHRSVSWYQQTPGQGLQFLFEYFSETQRNKGNFPGRFSGRQFSNSRSEMNVSTLELGDSALYLCASSLWVQVNEQFFGPGTRLTVL.

The chain carries TRBV5-1 and TRBJ2-6, with D possibly TRBD1 on 6 matching bases. There are 19 residues in the CDR3. The germline CDR1 and CDR2 sequences are SGHRS and YFSETQ. With 4 bases removed from V and 0 bases from J, the gap between germline ends came to 20 bases. The CDR3 reads CASSLGDRTLFSGANVLTF. The CDR3 nucleotides are TGCGCCAGCAGCCTGGGCGACAGGACCCTGTTCTCTGGGGCCAACGTCCTGACTTTC. Looking up the rest from reference TRBV5-1 and TRBJ2-6 gives the full variable domain: KAGVTQTPRYLIKTRGQQVTLSCSPISGHRSVSWYQQTPGQGLQFLFEYFSETQRNKGNFPGRFSGRQFSNSRSEMNVSTLELGDSALYLCASSLGDRTLFSGANVLTFGAGSRLTVL.